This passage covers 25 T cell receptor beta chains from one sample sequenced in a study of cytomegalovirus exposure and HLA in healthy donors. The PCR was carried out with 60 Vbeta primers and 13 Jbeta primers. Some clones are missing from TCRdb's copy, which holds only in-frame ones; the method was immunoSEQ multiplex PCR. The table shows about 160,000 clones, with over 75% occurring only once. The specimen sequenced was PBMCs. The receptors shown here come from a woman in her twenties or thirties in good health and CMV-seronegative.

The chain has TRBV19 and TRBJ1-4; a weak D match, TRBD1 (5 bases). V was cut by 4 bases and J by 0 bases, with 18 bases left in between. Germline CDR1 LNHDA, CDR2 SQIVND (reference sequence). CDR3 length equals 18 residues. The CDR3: CASSTGDRHTATNEKLFF. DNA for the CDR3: TGTGCCAGTAGTACGGGGGACCGCCATACCGCAACTAATGAAAAACTGTTTTTT. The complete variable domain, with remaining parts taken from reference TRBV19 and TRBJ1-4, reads DGGITQSPKYLFRKEGQNVTLSCEQNLNHDAMYWYRQDPGQGLRLIYYSQIVNDFQKGDIAEGYSVSREKKESFPLTVTSAQKNPTAFYLCASSTGDRHTATNEKLFFGSGTQLSVL.

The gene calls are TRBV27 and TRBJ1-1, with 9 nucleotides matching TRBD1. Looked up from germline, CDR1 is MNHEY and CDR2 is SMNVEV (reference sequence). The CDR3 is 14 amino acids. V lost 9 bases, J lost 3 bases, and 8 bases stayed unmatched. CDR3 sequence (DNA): TGTGCCAGTGGGACGGACAGGGGTTACACTGAAGCTTTCTTT. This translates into CASGTDRGYTEAFF.

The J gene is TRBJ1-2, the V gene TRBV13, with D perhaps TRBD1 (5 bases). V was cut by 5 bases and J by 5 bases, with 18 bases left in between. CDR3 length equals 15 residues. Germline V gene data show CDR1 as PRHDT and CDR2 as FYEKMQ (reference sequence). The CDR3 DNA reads TGTGCCAGCAGCCCAAGCACGGGGGAGCATTATGGCTACACCTTC. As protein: CASSPSTGEHYGYTF.

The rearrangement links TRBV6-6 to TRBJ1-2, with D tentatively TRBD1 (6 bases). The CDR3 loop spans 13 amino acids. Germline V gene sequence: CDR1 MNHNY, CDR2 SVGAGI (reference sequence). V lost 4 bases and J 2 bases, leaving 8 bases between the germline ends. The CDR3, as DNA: TGTGCCAGCAGTTCCCAGGGGAACTATGGCTACACCTTC. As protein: CASSSQGNYGYTF.

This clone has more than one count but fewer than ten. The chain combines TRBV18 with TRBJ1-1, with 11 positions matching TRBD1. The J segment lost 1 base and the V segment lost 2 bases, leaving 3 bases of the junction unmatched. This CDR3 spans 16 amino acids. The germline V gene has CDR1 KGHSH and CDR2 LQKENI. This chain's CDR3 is CASSPWTGGPNTEAFF. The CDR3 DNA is TGTGCCAGCTCACCATGGACAGGGGGCCCGAACACTGAAGCTTTCTTT.

CDR3 sequence reads: CASSQELYQGVQTYEQYF. The CDR3 nucleotides are TGTGCCAGCAGCCAAGAACTGTATCAGGGGGTGCAAACCTACGAGCAGTACTTC. V and J are TRBV4-2 and TRBJ2-7; 7 bases align to TRBD1. CDR1 LGHNA and CDR2 YNFKEQ come from the germline V gene. The CDR3 totals 18 residues. V dropped 0 bases and J dropped 2; count of bases not matched to a gene: 13.

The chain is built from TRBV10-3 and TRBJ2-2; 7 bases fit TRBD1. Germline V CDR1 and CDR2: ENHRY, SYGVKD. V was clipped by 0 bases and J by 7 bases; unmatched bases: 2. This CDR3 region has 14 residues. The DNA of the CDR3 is TGTGCCATCAGTGAGTCTACAGGGGTCGGGGAGCTGTTTTTT. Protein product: CAISESTGVGELFF.

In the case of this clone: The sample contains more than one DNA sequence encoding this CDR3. CDR3 sequence reads: CASSLAGGTDTQYF. As DNA, the CDR3 is TGCGCCAGCAGCTTGGCCGGGGGCACAGATACGCAGTATTTT. The rearrangement joins TRBV5-1 to TRBJ2-3; a weak D match, TRBD2 (5 bases). V dropped 0 bases and J dropped 1 base, with 6 bases sitting between them. CDR1 is SGHRS, CDR2 YFSETQ, per germline. This CDR3 has 14 amino acids.

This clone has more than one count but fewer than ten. This CDR3 is CSVEGPAGQSFSNYGYTF. DNA of the CDR3: TGCAGCGTTGAAGGACCGGCAGGACAGTCTTTTTCTAACTATGGCTACACCTTC. The chain is built from TRBV29-1 and TRBJ1-2, with D maybe TRBD1 (6 bases). CDR3 length: 18 residues. V was clipped by 1 base and J by 0 bases, with 21 bases between them. The germline V gene encodes CDR1 SQVTM and CDR2 ANQGSEA.

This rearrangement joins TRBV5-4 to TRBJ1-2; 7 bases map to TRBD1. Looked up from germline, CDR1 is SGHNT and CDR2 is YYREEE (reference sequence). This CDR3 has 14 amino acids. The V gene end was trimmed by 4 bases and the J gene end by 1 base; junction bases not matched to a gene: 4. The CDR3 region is CASSSRDSNYGYTF. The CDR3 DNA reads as TGTGCCAGCAGCAGCCGGGACAGTAACTATGGCTACACCTTC.

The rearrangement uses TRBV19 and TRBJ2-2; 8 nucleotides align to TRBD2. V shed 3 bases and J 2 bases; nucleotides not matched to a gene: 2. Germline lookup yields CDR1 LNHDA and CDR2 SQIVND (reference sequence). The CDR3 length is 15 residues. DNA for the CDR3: TGTGCCAGTAGTATCGGGGGGGGAAACACCGGGGAGCTGTTTTTT. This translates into CASSIGGGNTGELFF. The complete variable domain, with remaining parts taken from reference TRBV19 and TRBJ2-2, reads DGGITQSPKYLFRKEGQNVTLSCEQNLNHDAMYWYRQDPGQGLRLIYYSQIVNDFQKGDIAEGYSVSREKKESFPLTVTSAQKNPTAFYLCASSIGGGNTGELFFGEGSRLTVL.

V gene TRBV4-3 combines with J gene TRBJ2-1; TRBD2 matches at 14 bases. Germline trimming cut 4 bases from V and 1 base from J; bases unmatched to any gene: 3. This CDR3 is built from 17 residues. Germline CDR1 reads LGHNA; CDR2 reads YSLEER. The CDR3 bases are TGCGCCAGCAGCCCCGGGACTAGCGGGAGATCCTACAATGAGCAGTTCTTC. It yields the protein CASSPGTSGRSYNEQFF.

Here the CDR3 DNA reads TGTGCCAGCAGTGAAGCTGGCCTAGCGGGGGAGACCCAGTACTTC. It specifies CASSEAGLAGETQYF. V and J are TRBV2 and TRBJ2-5; 9 nucleotides agree with TRBD2. Germline V gene lookup returns CDR1 SNHLY and CDR2 FYNNEI. After removal of 0 bases from V and 5 bases from J, the junction contained 4 bases not matched to a gene. The CDR3 runs 15 residues.

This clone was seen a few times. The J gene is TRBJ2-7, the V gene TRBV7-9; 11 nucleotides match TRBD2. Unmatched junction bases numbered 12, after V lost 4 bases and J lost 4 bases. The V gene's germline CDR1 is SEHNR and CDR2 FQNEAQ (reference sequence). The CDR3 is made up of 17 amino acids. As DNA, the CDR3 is TGTGCCAGCAGCTCCGTACTAGCGGGAGCAGGTATTTACGAGCAGTACTTC. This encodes CASSSVLAGAGIYEQYF.

In DNA, the CDR3 is TGTGCCAGCAGCAGGATAGGGGACACTGAAGCTTTCTTT. It is translated as CASSRIGDTEAFF. The J gene is TRBJ1-1, the V gene TRBV7-3; TRBD1 might be the D (5 bases). Germline values: CDR1 SGHTA, CDR2 FQGTGA. The CDR3 is made up of 13 amino acids. Trimming took off 5 bases at V and 3 bases at J, with 10 bases between the two ends. The complete variable domain, with remaining parts taken from reference TRBV7-3 and TRBJ1-1, reads GAGVSQTPSNKVTEKGKYVELRCDPISGHTALYWYRQSLGQGPEFLIYFQGTGAADDSGLPNDRFFAVRPEGSVSTLKIQRTERGDSAVYLCASSRIGDTEAFFGQGTRLTVV.

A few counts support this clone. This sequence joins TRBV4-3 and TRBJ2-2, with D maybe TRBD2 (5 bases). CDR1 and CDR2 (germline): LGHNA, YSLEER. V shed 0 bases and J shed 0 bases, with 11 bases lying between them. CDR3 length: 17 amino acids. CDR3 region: CASSQDAEATNTGELFF. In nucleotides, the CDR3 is TGCGCCAGCAGCCAAGACGCGGAGGCAACGAACACCGGGGAGCTGTTTTTT.

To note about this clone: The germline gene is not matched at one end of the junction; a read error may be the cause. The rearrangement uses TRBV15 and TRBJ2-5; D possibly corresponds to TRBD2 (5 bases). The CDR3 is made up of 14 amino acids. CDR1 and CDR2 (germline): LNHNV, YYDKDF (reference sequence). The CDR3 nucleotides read TGTGCCACCAGAAACGGACTTCCCCAAAAGACCCAGTACTTC. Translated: CATRNGLPQKTQYF.

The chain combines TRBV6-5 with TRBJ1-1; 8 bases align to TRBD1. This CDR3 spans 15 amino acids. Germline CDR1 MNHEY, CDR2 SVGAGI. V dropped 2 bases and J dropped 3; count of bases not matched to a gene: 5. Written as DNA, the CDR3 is TGTGCCAGCAGTTACGGGTCACAGGGGGACACTGAAGCTTTCTTT. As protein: CASSYGSQGDTEAFF.

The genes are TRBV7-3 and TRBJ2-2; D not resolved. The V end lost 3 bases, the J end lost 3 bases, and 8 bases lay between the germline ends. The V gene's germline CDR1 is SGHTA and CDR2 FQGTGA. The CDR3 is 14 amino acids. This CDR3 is CASSFSPDTGELFF. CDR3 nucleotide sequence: TGTGCCAGCAGCTTCTCTCCGGACACCGGGGAGCTGTTTTTT.

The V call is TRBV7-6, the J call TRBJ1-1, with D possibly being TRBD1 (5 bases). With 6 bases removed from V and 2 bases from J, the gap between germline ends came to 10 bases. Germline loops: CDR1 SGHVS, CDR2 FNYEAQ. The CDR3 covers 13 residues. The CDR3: CASRRDLNTEAFF. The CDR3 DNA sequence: TGTGCCAGCAGGCGGGACTTAAACACTGAAGCTTTCTTT.

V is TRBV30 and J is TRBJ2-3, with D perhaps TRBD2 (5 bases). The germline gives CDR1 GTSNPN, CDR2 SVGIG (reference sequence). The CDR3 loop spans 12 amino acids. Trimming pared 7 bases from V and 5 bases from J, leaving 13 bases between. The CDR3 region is CASTTNLDTQYF. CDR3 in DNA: TGTGCCTCGACGACTAACCTAGATACGCAGTATTTT.

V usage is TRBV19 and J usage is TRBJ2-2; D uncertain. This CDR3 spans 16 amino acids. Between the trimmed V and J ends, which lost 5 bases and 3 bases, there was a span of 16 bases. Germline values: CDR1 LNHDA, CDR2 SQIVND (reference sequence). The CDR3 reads CASSVMSLSYTGELFF. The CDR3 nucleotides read TGTGCCAGTAGTGTCATGAGTTTGTCTTACACCGGGGAGCTGTTTTTT.

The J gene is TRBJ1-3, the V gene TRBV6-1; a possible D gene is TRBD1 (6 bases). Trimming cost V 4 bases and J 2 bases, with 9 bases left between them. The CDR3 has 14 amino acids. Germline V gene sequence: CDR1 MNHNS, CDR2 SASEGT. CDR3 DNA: TGTGCCAGCAGTGGGCAGGGGACTGGAAACACCATATATTTT. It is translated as CASSGQGTGNTIYF.

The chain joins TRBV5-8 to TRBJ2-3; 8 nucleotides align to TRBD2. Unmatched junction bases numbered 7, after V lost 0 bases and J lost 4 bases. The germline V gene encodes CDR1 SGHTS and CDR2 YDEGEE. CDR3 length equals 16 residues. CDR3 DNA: TGTGCCAGCAGCTTGGGGGCGGCGGGGGGATCAGATACGCAGTATTTT. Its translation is CASSLGAAGGSDTQYF.

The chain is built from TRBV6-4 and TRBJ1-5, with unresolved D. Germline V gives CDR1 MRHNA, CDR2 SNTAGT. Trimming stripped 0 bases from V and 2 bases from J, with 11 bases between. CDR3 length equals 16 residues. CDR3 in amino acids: CASSDSTETGNQPQHF. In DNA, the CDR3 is TGTGCCAGCAGTGACTCCACCGAAACGGGCAATCAGCCCCAGCATTTT.